This T cell receptor (beta chain) was sequenced for a study of blood T cell repertoires in COVID-19 (dated by TCRdb to 2018 to 2020). Background for the entire study: Collaborator samples came from the United States, Italy and Spain and covered acute and convalescent phases of COVID-19. Samples came from the ongoing ImmuneRACE study (first 160 participants) plus 1,254 subjects from 6 global collaborators. Deeply sampled blood TCRbeta repertoires from subjects exposed to, actively infected with, or recovered from COVID-19 were included in the dataset. HLA class I and class II types, where available, came from metadata supplied by the sample provider rather than from assay-based typing. The repertoires were released in a freely available public database intended as a resource for research on the immune response to SARS-CoV-2. The sample metadata nearly always contained a de-identified subject ID, COVID-19 status, age in years and sex. The material from the prospective study consisted of cDNA or gDNA derived from T cells, B-cell-depleted T cells, or PBMCs. Paper-wide results and their limitations: Clinical and demographic metadata were provided uncurated, with the amount varying by source and participant.

In the prospective study, participants were roughly 18 to 89 years old, resided in around 25 geographic areas of the United States, and were enrolled through a virtual design. In the prospective study, participants were assigned to cohorts based on the clinical history participants reported in a screening survey and a study questionnaire. In the prospective study, whole blood, serum and a nasopharyngeal or oropharyngeal swab were collected from each participant by mobile phlebotomists. Participants in the prospective study had the option to provide additional blood draws and questionnaires over a roughly 2-month period. Before DNA extraction, blood samples from the prospective study were shipped at room temperature or frozen. V lost 1 base and J lost 1 base; the stretch between them is 10 bases long. The CDR3 covers 15 residues, taking in both the cysteine and the phenylalanine. The only DNA kept is the CDR3, 45 bases in frame from the first base. CDR1 and CDR2 (MGHRA, YSYEKL) derive from the germline V gene.

A word on this clone: No antigen is known for it. No per-base quality is available; no much larger clone lies one base away.

The immunoSEQ Assay, a bias-controlled multiplex PCR, was used to amplify TCRbeta CDR3 regions from genomic DNA. In the source study's methods: Nucleated cell counts per sample were estimated from amplification of reference gene primers within the assay. To quantify the absolute abundance of each unique TCRbeta CDR3 rearrangement, sequence reads were collapsed and filtered. For each sample, productive Simpson clonality was calculated as the square root of Simpson's diversity index over productive rearrangements. Imported from immuneACCESS, the table was reduced by TCRdb to in-frame sequences with V and J called. These copies leave out some clones; in studies compared against another copy, an unresolved V gene accounts for under half, and the cause of the remainder is not known. V, J and clone size were drawn from that table, and D and trimming were deduced from the DNA. The sample table records about 240,000 clones; 70% to 90% of these occur just once. The ten most abundant clones make up 3.3% of the sample.

The sequencing input was PBMCs or T cells enriched from blood (not recorded which). The rearrangement combines TRBV4-1 with TRBJ1-1, and perhaps TRBD1 as D gene, on 5 matching bases. The clonotype originates from a woman in her 40s with acute COVID-19. CDR3 loop: CASSQADTRNTEAFF. The nucleotide sequence is given as TGCGCCAGCAGCCAAGCGGACACAAGGAACACTGAAGCTTTCTTT.